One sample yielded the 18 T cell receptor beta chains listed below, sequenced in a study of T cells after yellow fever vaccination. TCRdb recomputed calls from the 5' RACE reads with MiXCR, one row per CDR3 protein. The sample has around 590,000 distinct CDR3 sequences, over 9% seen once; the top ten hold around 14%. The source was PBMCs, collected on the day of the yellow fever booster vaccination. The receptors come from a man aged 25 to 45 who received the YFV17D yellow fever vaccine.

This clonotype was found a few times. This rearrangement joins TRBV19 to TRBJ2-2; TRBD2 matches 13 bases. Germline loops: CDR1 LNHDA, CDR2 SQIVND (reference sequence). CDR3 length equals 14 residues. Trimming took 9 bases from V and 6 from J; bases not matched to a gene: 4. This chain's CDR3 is CASRTSGSPGELFF. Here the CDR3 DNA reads TGTGCCAGCCGGACTAGCGGGAGCCCCGGGGAGCTGTTTTTT.

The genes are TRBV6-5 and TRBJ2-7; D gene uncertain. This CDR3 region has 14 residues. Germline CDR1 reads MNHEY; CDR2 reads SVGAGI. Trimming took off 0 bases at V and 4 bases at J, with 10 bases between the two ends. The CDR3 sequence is CASSYSGTSYEQYF. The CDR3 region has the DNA TGTGCCAGCAGTTACTCGGGCACATCTTACGAGCAGTACTTC.

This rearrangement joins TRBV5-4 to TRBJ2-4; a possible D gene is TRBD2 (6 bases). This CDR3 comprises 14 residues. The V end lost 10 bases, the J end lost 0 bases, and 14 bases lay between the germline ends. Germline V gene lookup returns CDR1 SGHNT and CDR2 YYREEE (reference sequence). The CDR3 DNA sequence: TGTGCCTTCCGGGAGACTCTAGCCAAAAACATTCAGTACTTC. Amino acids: CAFRETLAKNIQYF.

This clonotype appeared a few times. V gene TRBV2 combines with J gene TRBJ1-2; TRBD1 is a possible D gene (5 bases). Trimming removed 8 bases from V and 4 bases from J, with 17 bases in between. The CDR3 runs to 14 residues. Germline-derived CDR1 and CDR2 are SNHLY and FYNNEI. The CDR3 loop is CASWRGTGGYGYTF. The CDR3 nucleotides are TGTGCCAGCTGGCGCGGGACGGGAGGCTATGGCTACACCTTC.

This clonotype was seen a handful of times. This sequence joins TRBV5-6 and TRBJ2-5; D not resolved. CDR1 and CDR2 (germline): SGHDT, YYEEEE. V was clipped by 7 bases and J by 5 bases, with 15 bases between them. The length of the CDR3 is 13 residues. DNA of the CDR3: TGTGCCAGCTCCCCTGGGGTAACGGAGACCCAGTACTTC. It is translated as CASSPGVTETQYF.

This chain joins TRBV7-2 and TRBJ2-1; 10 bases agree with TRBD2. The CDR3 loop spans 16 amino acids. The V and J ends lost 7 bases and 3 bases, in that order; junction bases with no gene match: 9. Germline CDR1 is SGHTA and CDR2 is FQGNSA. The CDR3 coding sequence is TGTGCCAGCACCCTTGGGCTAGCGGGGGTCTACAATGAGCAGTTCTTC. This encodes CASTLGLAGVYNEQFF.

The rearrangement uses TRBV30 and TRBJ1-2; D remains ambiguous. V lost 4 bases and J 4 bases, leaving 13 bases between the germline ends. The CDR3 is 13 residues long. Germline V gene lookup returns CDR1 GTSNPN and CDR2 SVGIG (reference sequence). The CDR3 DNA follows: TGTGCCTGGACCCCTTTGGGCTTCTATGGCTACACCTTC. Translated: CAWTPLGFYGYTF.

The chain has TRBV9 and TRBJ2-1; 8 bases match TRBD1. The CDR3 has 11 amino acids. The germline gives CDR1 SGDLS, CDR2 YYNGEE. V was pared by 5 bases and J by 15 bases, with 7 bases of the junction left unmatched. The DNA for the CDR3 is TGTGCCAGCAGTACGACAGGGGTATTGTTCTTC. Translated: CASSTTGVLFF.

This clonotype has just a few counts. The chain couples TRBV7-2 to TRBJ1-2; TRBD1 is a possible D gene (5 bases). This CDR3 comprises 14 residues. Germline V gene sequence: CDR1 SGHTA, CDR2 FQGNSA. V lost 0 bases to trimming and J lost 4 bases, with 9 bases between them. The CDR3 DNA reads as TGTGCCAGCAGCTTAGCCAGGGCCAGCTATGGCTACACCTTC. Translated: CASSLARASYGYTF.

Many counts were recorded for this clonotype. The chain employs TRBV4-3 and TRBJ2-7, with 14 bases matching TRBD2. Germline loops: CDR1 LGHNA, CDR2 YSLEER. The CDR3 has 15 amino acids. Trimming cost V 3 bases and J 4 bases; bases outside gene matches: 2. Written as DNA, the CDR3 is TGCGCCAGCAGCCACGGGACTAGCGGGAGTTACGAGCAGTACTTC. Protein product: CASSHGTSGSYEQYF.

In nucleotides, the CDR3 is TGCAGTGCCTGGACTAGCGGGAGGAGCACAGATACGCAGTATTTT. This sequence encodes CSAWTSGRSTDTQYF. V and J are TRBV20-1 and TRBJ2-3; 14 bases agree with TRBD2. CDR3 length equals 15 residues. Germline CDR1 is DFQATT and CDR2 is SNEGSKA (reference sequence). The junction had 2 bases not matched to a gene; V was cut back by 6 bases and J by 0 bases.

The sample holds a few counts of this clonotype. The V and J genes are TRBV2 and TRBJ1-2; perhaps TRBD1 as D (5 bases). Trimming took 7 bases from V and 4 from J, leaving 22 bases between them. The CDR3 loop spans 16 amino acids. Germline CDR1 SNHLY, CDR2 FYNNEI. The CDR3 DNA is TGTGCCAGCACTCAAGACTGGGGGGAGAGGGGCTATGGCTACACCTTC. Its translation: CASTQDWGERGYGYTF.

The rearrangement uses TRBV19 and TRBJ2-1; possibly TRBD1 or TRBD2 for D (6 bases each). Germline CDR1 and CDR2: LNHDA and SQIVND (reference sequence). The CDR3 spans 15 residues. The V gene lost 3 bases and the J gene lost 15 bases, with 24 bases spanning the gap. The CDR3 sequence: CASSILGGKGEEWFF. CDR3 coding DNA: TGTGCCAGTAGTATTTTAGGGGGGAAAGGAGAGGAGTGGTTCTTC. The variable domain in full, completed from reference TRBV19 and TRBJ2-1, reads DGGITQSPKYLFRKEGQNVTLSCEQNLNHDAMYWYRQDPGQGLRLIYYSQIVNDFQKGDIAEGYSVSREKKESFPLTVTSAQKNPTAFYLCASSILGGKGEEWFFGPGTRLTVL.

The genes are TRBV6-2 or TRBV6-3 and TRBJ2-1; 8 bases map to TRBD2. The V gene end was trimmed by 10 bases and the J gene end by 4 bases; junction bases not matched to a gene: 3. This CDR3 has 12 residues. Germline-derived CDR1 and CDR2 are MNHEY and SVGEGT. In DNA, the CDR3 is TGTGCCACCGGGGGGGGATACAATGAGCAGTTCTTC. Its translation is CATGGGYNEQFF.

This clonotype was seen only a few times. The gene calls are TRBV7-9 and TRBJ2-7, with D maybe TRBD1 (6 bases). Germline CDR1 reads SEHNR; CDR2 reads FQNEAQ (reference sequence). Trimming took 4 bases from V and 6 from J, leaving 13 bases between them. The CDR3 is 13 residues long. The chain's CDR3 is CASSSTDSFEQYF. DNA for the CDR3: TGTGCCAGCAGCTCCACGGACAGCTTCGAGCAGTACTTC.

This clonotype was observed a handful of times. The CDR3 DNA reads as TGTGCCACCAGCGTTTCGGGACGGGCCTATGGCTACACCTTC. The encoded protein is CATSVSGRAYGYTF. The chain joins TRBV15 to TRBJ1-2, with TRBD1 as a possible D gene (5 bases). Looked up from germline, CDR1 is LNHNV and CDR2 is YYDKDF (reference sequence). The CDR3 runs 14 residues. Trimming pared 5 bases from V and 4 bases from J, leaving 14 bases between.

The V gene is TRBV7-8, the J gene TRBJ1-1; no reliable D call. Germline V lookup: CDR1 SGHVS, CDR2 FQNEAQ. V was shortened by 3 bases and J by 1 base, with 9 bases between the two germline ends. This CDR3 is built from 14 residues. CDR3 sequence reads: CASSLARENTEAFF. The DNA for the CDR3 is TGTGCCAGCAGCTTGGCGAGGGAGAACACTGAAGCTTTCTTT.

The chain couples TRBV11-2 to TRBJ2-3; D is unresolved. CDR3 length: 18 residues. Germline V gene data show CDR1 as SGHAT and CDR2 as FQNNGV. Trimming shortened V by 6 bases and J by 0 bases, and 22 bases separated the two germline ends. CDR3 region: CASRSYRAITTSTDTQYF. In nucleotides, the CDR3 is TGTGCCAGCAGGTCTTATCGGGCCATAACGACTAGCACAGATACGCAGTATTTT.